Here is one TCR beta chain with its context. The antigen is not known. The data stem from a study of vaccination and CD4 T cells after COVID-19. The CDR3 is 14 residues long. V shed 3 bases and J shed 1 base, with 9 bases lying between them. Looked up from germline, CDR1 is MNHNS and CDR2 is SASEGT. Cultured CD4+ T cell DNA was sequenced using the Oncomine TCR Beta short-read assay. One entry per CDR3 protein results from TCRdb running MiXCR on the PCR reads. The data contain about 5,500 distinct CDR3 sequences, approximately 40% of them singletons. Treatment noted: roughly 11-day PBMC culture with coronavirus spike peptide pools or control peptides (ViraFEST assay). Gathered ahead of the COVID-19 pandemic (2011-2018) were the CD4+ T cells of the unexposed donor. Following expansion of antigen-specific T cells with peptide pools, ViraFEST then sequenced TCRs.

The gene calls are TRBV6-1 and TRBJ2-5; D unclear. This sequence originates from a human donor in good health. Sample: CD4+ T cells from blood, cultured in vitro. The CDR3 region is CASSEIWGQETQYF. The DNA of the CDR3 is TGTGCCAGCAGTGAGATTTGGGGCCAAGAGACCCAGTACTTC.